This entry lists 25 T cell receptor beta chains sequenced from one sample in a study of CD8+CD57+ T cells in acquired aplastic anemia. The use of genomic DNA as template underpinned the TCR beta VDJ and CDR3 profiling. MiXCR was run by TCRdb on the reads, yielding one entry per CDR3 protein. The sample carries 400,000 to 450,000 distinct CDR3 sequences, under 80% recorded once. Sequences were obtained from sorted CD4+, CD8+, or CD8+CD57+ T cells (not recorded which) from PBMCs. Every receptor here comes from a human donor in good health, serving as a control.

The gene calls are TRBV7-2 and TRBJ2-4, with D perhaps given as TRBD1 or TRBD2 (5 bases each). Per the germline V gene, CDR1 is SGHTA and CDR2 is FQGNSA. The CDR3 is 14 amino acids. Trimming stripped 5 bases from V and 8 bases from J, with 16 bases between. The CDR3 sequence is CASSRAGTSDIQYF. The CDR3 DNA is TGTGCCAGCAGCCGCGCCGGGACCTCAGACATTCAGTACTTC.

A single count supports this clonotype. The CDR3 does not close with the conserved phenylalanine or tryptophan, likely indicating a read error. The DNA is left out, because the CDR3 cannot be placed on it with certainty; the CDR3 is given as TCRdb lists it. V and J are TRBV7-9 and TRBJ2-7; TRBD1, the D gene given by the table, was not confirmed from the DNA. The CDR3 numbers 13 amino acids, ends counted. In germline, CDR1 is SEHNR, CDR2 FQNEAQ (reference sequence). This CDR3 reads CASSSQGSHVEQY.

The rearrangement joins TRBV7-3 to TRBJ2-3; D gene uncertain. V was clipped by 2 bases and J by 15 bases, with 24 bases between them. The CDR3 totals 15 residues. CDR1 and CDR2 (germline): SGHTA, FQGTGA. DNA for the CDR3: TGTGCCAGCAGCTTACGCCAGAGCCGGAAACACCATATATATTTT. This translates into CASSLRQSRKHHIYF.

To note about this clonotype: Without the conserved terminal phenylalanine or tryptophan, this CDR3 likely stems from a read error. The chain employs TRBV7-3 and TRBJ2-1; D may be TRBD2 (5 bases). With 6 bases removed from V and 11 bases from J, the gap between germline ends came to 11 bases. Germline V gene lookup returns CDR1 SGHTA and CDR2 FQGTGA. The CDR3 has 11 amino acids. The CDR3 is CASRPREQQFI. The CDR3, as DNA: TGTGCCAGCAGACCGAGGGAGCAGCAGTTCATC.

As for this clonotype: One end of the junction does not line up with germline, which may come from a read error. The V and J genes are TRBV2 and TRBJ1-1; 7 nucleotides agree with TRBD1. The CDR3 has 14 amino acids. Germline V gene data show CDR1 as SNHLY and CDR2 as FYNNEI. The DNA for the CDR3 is TGCGCCAGCAGCTTATCTACAGGGGACGCTCTATTTTTTTTT. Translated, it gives CASSLSTGDALFFF.

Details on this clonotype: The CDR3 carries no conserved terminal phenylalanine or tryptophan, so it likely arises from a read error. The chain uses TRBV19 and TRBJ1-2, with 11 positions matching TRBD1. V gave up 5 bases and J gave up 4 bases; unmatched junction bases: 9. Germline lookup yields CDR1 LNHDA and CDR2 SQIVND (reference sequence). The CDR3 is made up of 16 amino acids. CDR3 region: CASSPIRTGGTYGYTL. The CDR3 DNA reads TGTGCCAGTAGTCCAATCCGGACAGGGGGCACCTATGGCTACACCCTC.

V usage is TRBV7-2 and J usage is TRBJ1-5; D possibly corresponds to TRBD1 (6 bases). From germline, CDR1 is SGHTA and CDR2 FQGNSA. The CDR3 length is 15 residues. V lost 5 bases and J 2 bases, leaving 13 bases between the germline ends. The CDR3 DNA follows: TGTGCCAGCAGCGCGGACAGCGATTGCAATCAGCCCCAGCATTTT. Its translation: CASSADSDCNQPQHF.

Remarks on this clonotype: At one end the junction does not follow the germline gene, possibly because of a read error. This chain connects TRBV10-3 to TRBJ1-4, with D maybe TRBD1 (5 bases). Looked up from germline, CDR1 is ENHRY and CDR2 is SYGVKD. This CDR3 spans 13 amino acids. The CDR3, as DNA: TGTGCCATCCAGCGGGACTCGAATGAAAAACTGTTCTTT. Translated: CAIQRDSNEKLFF.

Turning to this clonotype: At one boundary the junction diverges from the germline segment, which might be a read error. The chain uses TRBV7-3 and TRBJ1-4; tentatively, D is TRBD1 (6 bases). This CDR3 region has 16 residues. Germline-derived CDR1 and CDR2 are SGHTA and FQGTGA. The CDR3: CASSADSGQGNEKLFF. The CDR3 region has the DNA TGCGCCAGCAGCGCGGACAGTGGGCAGGGGAATGAAAAACTGTTTTTT.

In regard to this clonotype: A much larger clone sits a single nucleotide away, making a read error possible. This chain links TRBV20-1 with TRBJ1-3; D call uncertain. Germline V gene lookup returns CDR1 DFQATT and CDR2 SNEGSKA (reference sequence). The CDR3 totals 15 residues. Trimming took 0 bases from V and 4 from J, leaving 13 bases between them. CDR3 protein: CSARDRDGHGNTIYF. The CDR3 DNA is TGCAGTGCTAGAGATCGGGATGGCCACGGAAACACCATATATTTT.

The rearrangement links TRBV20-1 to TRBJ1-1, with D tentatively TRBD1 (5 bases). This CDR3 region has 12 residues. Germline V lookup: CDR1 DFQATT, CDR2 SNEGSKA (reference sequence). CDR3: CSADHGGTEAFF. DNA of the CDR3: TGCAGCGCTGACCACGGGGGGACTGAAGCTTTCTTT.

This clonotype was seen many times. CDR3 in amino acids: CAWIQPNYGYTF. The DNA of the CDR3 is TGTGCCTGGATTCAACCCAACTATGGCTACACCTTC. The chain is built from TRBV30 and TRBJ1-2, with unresolved D. Trimming cost V 4 bases and J 2 bases, with 8 bases left between them. Germline V lookup: CDR1 GTSNPN, CDR2 SVGIG (reference sequence). This CDR3 is built from 12 residues. Combining the CDR3 with reference TRBV30 and TRBJ1-2 gives the whole variable domain SQTIHQWPATLVQPVGSPLSLECTVEGTSNPNLYWYRQAAGRGLQLLFYSVGIGQISSEVPQNLSASRPQDRQFILSSKKLLLSDSGFYLCAWIQPNYGYTFGSGTRLTVV.

This chain's CDR3 is CASTSEGVQYF. In nucleotides, the CDR3 is TGTGCCAGTACCTCAGAAGGGGTCCAGTACTTC. V and J are TRBV19 and TRBJ2-5, with a possible D match to TRBD1 (5 bases). Trimming left V 7 bases short and J 10 bases short, with 13 bases between. Germline loops: CDR1 LNHDA, CDR2 SQIVND (reference sequence). The CDR3 sequence is 11 residues long.

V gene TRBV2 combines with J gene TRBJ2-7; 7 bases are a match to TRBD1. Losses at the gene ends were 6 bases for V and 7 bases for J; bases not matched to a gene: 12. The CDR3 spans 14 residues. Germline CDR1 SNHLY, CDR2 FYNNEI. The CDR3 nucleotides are TGTGCCAGCAGGACCACTTTGACAGGGACAGAGCAGTACTTC. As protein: CASRTTLTGTEQYF.

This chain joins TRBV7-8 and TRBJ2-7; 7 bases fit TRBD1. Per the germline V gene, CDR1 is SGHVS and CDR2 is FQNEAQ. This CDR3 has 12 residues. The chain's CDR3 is CASSQGQAPQYV. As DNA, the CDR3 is TGTGCCAGCAGCCAAGGACAGGCACCGCAGTATGTT.

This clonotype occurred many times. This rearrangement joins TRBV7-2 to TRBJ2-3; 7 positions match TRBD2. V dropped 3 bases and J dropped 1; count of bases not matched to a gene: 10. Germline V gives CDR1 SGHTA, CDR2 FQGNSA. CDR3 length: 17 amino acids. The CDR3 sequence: CASSFSGDSRGTDTQYF. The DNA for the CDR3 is TGTGCCAGCAGCTTCAGCGGGGACTCTCGCGGCACAGATACGCAGTATTTT.

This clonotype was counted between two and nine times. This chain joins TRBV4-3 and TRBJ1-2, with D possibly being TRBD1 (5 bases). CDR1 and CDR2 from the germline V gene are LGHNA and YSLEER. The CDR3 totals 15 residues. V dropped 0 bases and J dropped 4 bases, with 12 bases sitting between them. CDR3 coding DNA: TGCGCCAGCAGCCAAGATATGAGGGGCGGCTATGGCTACACCTTC. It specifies CASSQDMRGGYGYTF.

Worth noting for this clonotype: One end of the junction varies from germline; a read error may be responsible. The CDR3 spells CASRRGRNSGELF. The CDR3 nucleotides are TGTGCCAGCAGGCGGGGACGGAACAGCGGGGAGTTGTTT. The V gene is TRBV7-2, the J gene TRBJ2-5; TRBD2 aligns across 7 bases. The germline gives CDR1 SGHTA, CDR2 FQGNSA. The CDR3 runs 13 residues.

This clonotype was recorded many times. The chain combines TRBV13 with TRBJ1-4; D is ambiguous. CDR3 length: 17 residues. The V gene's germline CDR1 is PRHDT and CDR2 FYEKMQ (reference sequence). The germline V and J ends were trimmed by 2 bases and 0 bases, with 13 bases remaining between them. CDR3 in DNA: TGTGCCAGCAGCTTAAGCGGCAGGCTGTCAACTAATGAAAAACTGTTTTTT. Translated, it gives CASSLSGRLSTNEKLFF. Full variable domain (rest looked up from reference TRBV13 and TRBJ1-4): AAGVIQSPRHLIKEKRETATLKCYPIPRHDTVYWYQQGPGQDPQFLISFYEKMQSDKGSIPDRFSAQQFSDYHSELNMSSLELGDSALYFCASSLSGRLSTNEKLFFGSGTQLSVL.

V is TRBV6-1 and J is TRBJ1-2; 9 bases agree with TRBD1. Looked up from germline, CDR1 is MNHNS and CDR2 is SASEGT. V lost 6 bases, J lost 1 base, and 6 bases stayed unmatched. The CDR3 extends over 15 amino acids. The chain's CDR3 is CASRRGTGSNYGYTF. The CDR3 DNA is TGTGCCAGCAGGAGAGGGACAGGGAGTAACTATGGCTACACCTTC.

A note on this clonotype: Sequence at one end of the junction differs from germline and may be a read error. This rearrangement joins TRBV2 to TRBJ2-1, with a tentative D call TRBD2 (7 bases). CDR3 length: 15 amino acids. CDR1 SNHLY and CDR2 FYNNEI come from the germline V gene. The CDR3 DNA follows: TGTGCCAGCTTCCGCGCGGGGGCTCTGACCAATGACCAGTTCTTC. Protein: CASFRAGALTNDQFF.

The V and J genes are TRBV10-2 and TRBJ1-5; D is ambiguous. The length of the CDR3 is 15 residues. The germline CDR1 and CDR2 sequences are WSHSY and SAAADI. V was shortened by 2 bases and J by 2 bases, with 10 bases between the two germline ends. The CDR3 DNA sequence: TGCGCCAGCAGTGAGGCGGGATCAGGCAATCAGCCCCAGCATTTT. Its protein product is CASSEAGSGNQPQHF.

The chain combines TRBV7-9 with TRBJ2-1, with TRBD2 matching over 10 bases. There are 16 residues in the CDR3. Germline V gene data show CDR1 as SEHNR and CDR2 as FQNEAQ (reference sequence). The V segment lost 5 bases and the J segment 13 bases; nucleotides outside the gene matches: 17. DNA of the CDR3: TGTGCCAGCAGCCCAGAAGTAGCGGGAGGTACGCAGGATCAGTTCTTC. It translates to CASSPEVAGGTQDQFF.

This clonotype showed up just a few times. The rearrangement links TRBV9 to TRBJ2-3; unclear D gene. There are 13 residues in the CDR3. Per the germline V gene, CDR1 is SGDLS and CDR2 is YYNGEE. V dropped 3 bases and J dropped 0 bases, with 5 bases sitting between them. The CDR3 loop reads CASSATSTDTQYF. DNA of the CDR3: TGTGCCAGCAGCGCGACTAGCACAGATACGCAGTATTTT.

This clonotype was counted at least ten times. For the CDR3, the DNA is TGTGCCAGCAGCCAAGGGAGGGTCGCCGGGGAGCTGTTTTTT. It is translated as CASSQGRVAGELFF. The chain employs TRBV3-1 and TRBJ2-2, with a possible D match to TRBD2 (6 bases). This CDR3 has 14 residues. Germline CDR1 reads LGHDT; CDR2 reads YNNKEL (reference sequence). The germline V and J ends were trimmed by 1 base and 6 bases, with 9 bases remaining between them.